Listed here are 7 T cell receptor beta chains from one sample, sequenced in a study of blood T cell repertoires in COVID-19. Here immunoSEQ multiplex PCR was the method, and the copy in TCRdb shows in-frame clones only, minus some. The top ten hold 7.1% of the sample, which has a few hundred thousand clones, around nine tenths seen once. Material: peripheral blood. The receptors stem from a woman in her sixties or seventies with COVID-19, enrolled during active disease.

V gene TRBV12-3 or TRBV12-4 combines with J gene TRBJ2-7; tentatively, D is TRBD2 (7 bases). V dropped 1 base and J dropped 10 bases, with 11 bases sitting between them. CDR3 length equals 12 residues. The CDR3 sequence: CASSLEGGGQYF. Written as DNA, the CDR3 is TGTGCCAGCAGTTTAGAGGGCGGGGGCCAGTACTTC.

V is TRBV28 and J is TRBJ2-3, with D perhaps TRBD2 (7 bases). The CDR3 contains 15 residues. Trimming took 2 bases from V and 5 from J, leaving 14 bases between them. Germline CDR1 reads MDHEN; CDR2 reads SYDVKM. The CDR3 DNA is TGTGCCAGCAGTTTACCCGGGGGGCCCAGAGATACGCAGTATTTT. Translating gives CASSLPGGPRDTQYF.

This clone showed up just a few times. The rearrangement joins TRBV12-3 or TRBV12-4 to TRBJ2-1; possibly TRBD1 for D (6 bases). Trimming shortened V by 3 bases and J by 7 bases, and 10 bases separated the two germline ends. This CDR3 contains 13 residues. CDR3 region: CASSFPDRNEQFF. DNA of the CDR3: TGTGCCAGCAGTTTCCCCGACAGGAATGAGCAGTTCTTC.

The V call is TRBV5-1, the J call TRBJ2-5; 10 bases fit TRBD2. The CDR3 is 16 amino acids. The trim removed 4 bases at V and 5 bases at J, leaving 11 bases unmatched. CDR1 is SGHRS and CDR2 is YFSETQ in the germline V gene. CDR3 loop: CASSNEVAGGMETQYF. CDR3 nucleotide sequence: TGCGCCAGCAGCAACGAGGTAGCGGGGGGAATGGAGACCCAGTACTTC.

This clone was observed a single time. This chain uses TRBV5-1 with TRBJ2-1; 8 bases are a match to TRBD2. Trimming cost V 0 bases and J 5 bases; bases outside gene matches: 4. Germline CDR1 SGHRS, CDR2 YFSETQ. The CDR3 spans 15 residues. In DNA, the CDR3 is TGCGCCAGCAGCTTGGGACTAGCGTCAAACAATGAGCAGTTCTTC. Protein sequence: CASSLGLASNNEQFF. The entire variable domain, with the rest obtained from reference TRBV5-1 and TRBJ2-1, is as follows: KAGVTQTPRYLIKTRGQQVTLSCSPISGHRSVSWYQQTPGQGLQFLFEYFSETQRNKGNFPGRFSGRQFSNSRSEMNVSTLELGDSALYLCASSLGLASNNEQFFGPGTRLTVL.

The chain recombines TRBV6-1 with TRBJ1-2, with no clear D. Germline CDR1 MNHNS, CDR2 SASEGT. This CDR3 is 15 amino acids long. V lost 1 base to trimming and J lost 1 base, with 10 bases between them. The CDR3 DNA follows: TGTGCCAGCAGTGAAGTCCTAAGGAGTAACTATGGCTACACCTTC. Its translation: CASSEVLRSNYGYTF.

The table lists this clone with a few counts. The V gene is TRBV7-6, the J gene TRBJ2-5; a weak D match, TRBD1 (6 bases). This CDR3 has 16 amino acids. Germline V lookup: CDR1 SGHVS, CDR2 FNYEAQ. Trimming left V 3 bases short and J 4 bases short, with 18 bases between. The CDR3 nucleotides read TGTGCCAGCAGCTTTATCCGGGACACCAGGGGAGAGACCCAGTACTTC. This gives the protein CASSFIRDTRGETQYF.